This T cell receptor beta chain was sequenced in a study of T cell responses to AZD1222 COVID-19 vaccine. Study findings and constraints: Mapped onto spike, vaccine-associated CD4 TCRs spanned it and were dominant at 160-218 and 743-854.

This clone was seen a few times. Its specificity is not known. Some clones are missing from TCRdb's copy, which holds only in-frame ones; the method was immunoSEQ multiplex PCR. This table has 70,000 to 85,000 clones, 83% appearing once. V was clipped by 6 bases and J by 4 bases, with 16 bases between them. This CDR3 spans 16 amino acids. Germline CDR1 and CDR2: MDHEN and SYDVKM. V and J are TRBV28 and TRBJ2-6; D might be TRBD2 (6 bases). This TCR was sampled from an adult who received the AZD1222 COVID-19 vaccine. The sequencing used peripheral blood, collected 28 days after the second AZD1222 dose. CDR3 residues: CASRVGAGTGANVLTF. The CDR3 DNA follows: TGTGCCAGCAGGGTAGGGGCGGGGACCGGGGCCAACGTCCTGACTTTC.